What follows are 20 T cell receptor beta chains derived from one specimen sequenced in a study of CD8+ T cells in alopecia areata. RNA was isolated and reverse transcribed to cDNA, the sequencing template. The table came from immunoSEQ multiplex PCR; TCRdb's copy has only in-frame clones and leaves some out. The sample comprises roughly 190,000 clones, more than 55% of which are singletons, and 1.3% rests with the top ten. The treatment: oral pan-JAK inhibitor, 5-10 mg twice daily. This specimen was CD4+ T cells sorted from blood, taken between weeks 49 and 50, from a patient treated with tofacitinib. The receptors derive from a human donor with alopecia areata.

The CDR3 loop reads CAWTRRGVEQYF. The CDR3 bases are TGTGCCTGGACCAGACGTGGGGTCGAGCAGTACTTC. J is TRBJ2-7 and V is TRBV30; no firm D call. The ends were cut back, 4 bases at V and 6 bases at J, with 13 bases in the middle. In germline, CDR1 is GTSNPN, CDR2 SVGIG (reference sequence). This CDR3 is 12 amino acids long. Full variable domain (rest looked up from reference TRBV30 and TRBJ2-7): SQTIHQWPATLVQPVGSPLSLECTVEGTSNPNLYWYRQAAGRGLQLLFYSVGIGQISSEVPQNLSASRPQDRQFILSSKKLLLSDSGFYLCAWTRRGVEQYFGPGTRLTVT.

CDR3 amino acids: CASSEVGGLETQYF. The CDR3 nucleotides are TGTGCCAGCAGTGAAGTAGGGGGCTTGGAGACCCAGTACTTC. The chain is built from TRBV25-1 and TRBJ2-5; the match to TRBD1 covers 7 bases. Germline V gene sequence: CDR1 MGHDK, CDR2 SYGVNS. This CDR3 is built from 14 residues. V dropped 2 bases and J dropped 5; count of bases not matched to a gene: 5.

The J gene is TRBJ2-1, the V gene TRBV4-3, with D uncertain. Germline CDR1 is LGHNA and CDR2 is YSLEER. This CDR3 is 14 amino acids long. V lost 0 bases, J lost 6 bases, and 9 bases lay in between. Here the CDR3 DNA reads TGCGCCAGCAGCCAAGATTCAGGTTTCAATGAGCAGTTCTTC. It specifies CASSQDSGFNEQFF.

The V and J genes are TRBV10-3 and TRBJ1-1; D is undetermined. Trimming left V 7 bases short and J 11 bases short, with 20 bases between. The CDR3 is 13 residues long. The germline CDR1 and CDR2 sequences are ENHRY and SYGVKD. As DNA, the CDR3 is TGTGCCATCACTGGTGAAGGCTTCAAGAGGGCTTTCTTT. Residues: CAITGEGFKRAFF.

The chain recombines TRBV29-1 with TRBJ1-6; maybe TRBD1 (5 bases). V gave up 4 bases and J gave up 7 bases, with 11 bases separating them. The CDR3 is 13 amino acids. CDR1 is SQVTM, CDR2 ANQGSEA, per germline. The CDR3 coding sequence is TGCAGCGTTGGGCAGGGATCGAATTCACCCCTCCACTTT. This translates into CSVGQGSNSPLHF.

The gene calls are TRBV2 and TRBJ1-2, with 7 bases fitting TRBD1. The CDR3 sequence is 13 residues long. Germline V gives CDR1 SNHLY, CDR2 FYNNEI. The ends lost 7 bases at V and 7 bases at J; junction bases unmatched: 9. The CDR3 DNA reads as TGTGCCAGCACCACAAGGGGGCCGGGTGGCTACACCTTC. Protein product: CASTTRGPGGYTF. The full variable domain, completed using reference TRBV2 and TRBJ1-2, is EPEVTQTPSHQVTQMGQEVILRCVPISNHLYFYWYRQILGQKVEFLVSFYNNEISEKSEIFDDQFSVERPDGSNFTLKIRSTKLEDSAMYFCASTTRGPGGYTFGSGTRLTVV.

The V call is TRBV10-3, the J call TRBJ2-5; unclear D gene. V lost 3 bases to trimming and J lost 7 bases, with 6 bases between them. CDR1 ENHRY and CDR2 SYGVKD come from the germline V gene. CDR3 size: 11 residues. In DNA, the CDR3 is TGTGCCATCAGTGATGATGTGACCCAGTACTTC. Residues: CAISDDVTQYF.

This clone was detected once. V and J are TRBV30 and TRBJ1-2; no firm D call. This CDR3 is 13 amino acids long. Germline CDR1 GTSNPN, CDR2 SVGIG (reference sequence). Trimming removed 1 base from V and 4 bases from J, with 10 bases in between. The CDR3 DNA follows: TGTGCCTGGAGTGATCCCAGCCTCTATGGCTACACCTTC. Translated, it gives CAWSDPSLYGYTF.

This chain links TRBV6-6 with TRBJ2-6; D gene uncertain. With 2 bases removed from V and 0 bases from J, the gap between germline ends came to 8 bases. Germline V lookup: CDR1 MNHNY, CDR2 SVGAGI (reference sequence). The CDR3 consists of 16 residues. In nucleotides, the CDR3 is TGTGCCAGCAGTTACGACACAAACTCTGGGGCCAACGTCCTGACTTTC. Encoded protein: CASSYDTNSGANVLTF.

This clone was picked up a small number of times. The chain links TRBV18 to TRBJ2-2; tentative D call: TRBD1 (6 bases). Germline-derived CDR1 and CDR2 are KGHSH and LQKENI. Trimming stripped 1 base from V and 2 bases from J, with 11 bases between. The length of the CDR3 is 16 residues. CDR3 coding DNA: TGTGCCAGCTCACCACTGGGCAGGGGAAACACCGGGGAGCTGTTTTTT. This sequence encodes CASSPLGRGNTGELFF. Complete variable domain (other parts from reference TRBV18 and TRBJ2-2): NAGVMQNPRHLVRRRGQEARLRCSPMKGHSHVYWYRQLPEEGLKFMVYLQKENIIDESGMPKERFSAEFPKEGPSILRIQQVVRGDSAAYFCASSPLGRGNTGELFFGEGSRLTVL.

The genes are TRBV5-1 and TRBJ2-7; 8 bases fit TRBD1. The CDR3 is 16 residues long. Trimming at V came to 1 base and at J to 3 bases, leaving 9 bases not matched to a gene. CDR1 and CDR2 (germline): SGHRS, YFSETQ. The CDR3, as DNA: TGCGCCAGCAGCTTGCCCTCCGGGACAGGATTCTACGAGCAGTACTTC. It is translated as CASSLPSGTGFYEQYF.

This chain joins TRBV11-3 and TRBJ2-5; 14 bases fit TRBD2. Germline CDR1 SGHNT, CDR2 YENEEA. The ends lost 4 bases at V and 2 bases at J; junction bases unmatched: 3. The CDR3 spans 16 residues. The CDR3 loop reads CASSWTSGGRQETQYF. The CDR3 DNA is TGTGCCAGCAGCTGGACTAGCGGGGGGCGTCAAGAGACCCAGTACTTC.

Details on this clone: Different DNA sequences within this sample yield the same CDR3. This chain links TRBV29-1 with TRBJ2-7; 7 bases map to TRBD1. Germline trimming cut 6 bases from V and 1 base from J; bases unmatched to any gene: 3. Looked up from germline, CDR1 is SQVTM and CDR2 is ANQGSEA. CDR3 length: 12 residues. CDR3 protein: CSVRDRSYEQYF. The CDR3 region has the DNA TGCAGCGTCCGGGACAGATCCTACGAGCAGTACTTC.

V and J are TRBV11-2 and TRBJ2-1; D is uncertain. Germline V lookup: CDR1 SGHAT, CDR2 FQNNGV. The V end lost 0 bases, the J end lost 13 bases, and 13 bases lay between the germline ends. The CDR3 sequence is 13 residues long. This CDR3 is CASSLDQPLGQFF. For the CDR3, the DNA is TGTGCCAGCAGCTTAGACCAACCCCTCGGCCAGTTCTTC.

This sequence joins TRBV29-1 and TRBJ1-2; D is perhaps TRBD1 (6 bases). There are 14 residues in the CDR3. CDR1 is SQVTM, CDR2 ANQGSEA, per germline. V shed 4 bases and J shed 3 bases, with 15 bases lying between them. The CDR3 DNA is TGCAGCGTTGCGTCCTCAGGGGCTTACTATGGCTACACCTTC. Translating gives CSVASSGAYYGYTF.

The V gene is TRBV29-1, the J gene TRBJ2-1; 8 nucleotides agree with TRBD1. This CDR3 is 14 amino acids long. Germline CDR1 is SQVTM and CDR2 is ANQGSEA. The junction had 11 bases not matched to a gene; V was cut back by 7 bases and J by 6 bases. The CDR3 protein is CSDRGQVMSNEQFF. The CDR3 DNA reads as TGCAGCGACCGGGGACAGGTCATGTCCAATGAGCAGTTCTTC.

The V gene is TRBV28, the J gene TRBJ1-6, with TRBD1 matching 10 bases. V shed 10 bases, J shed 4 bases, and the junction held 7 bases outside the gene matches. CDR3 length: 15 amino acids. Germline V gene sequence: CDR1 MDHEN, CDR2 SYDVKM. Here the CDR3 DNA reads TGTGCCATTAACCCGGGACAGGGGTATAATTCACCCCTCCACTTT. It is translated as CAINPGQGYNSPLHF.

The CDR3 sequence is CSVTAGGIYGYTF. CDR3 bases: TGCAGCGTGACGGCAGGGGGCATCTATGGCTACACCTTC. The rearrangement uses TRBV29-1 and TRBJ1-2, with 8 bases fitting TRBD1. V gave up 6 bases and J gave up 4 bases; unmatched junction bases: 7. The CDR3 spans 13 residues. CDR1 and CDR2 (germline): SQVTM, ANQGSEA.

CDR3 sequence (DNA): TGCAGCGTTGAGAACAGGGGTAGGTGGACTGAAGCTTTCTTT. As protein: CSVENRGRWTEAFF. This chain connects TRBV29-1 to TRBJ1-1, with 7 bases that match TRBD1. CDR3 size: 14 residues. Germline CDR1 is SQVTM and CDR2 is ANQGSEA. The V and J ends lost 3 bases and 5 bases, in that order; junction bases with no gene match: 9.

A single count supports this clone. J is TRBJ2-2 and V is TRBV2; D is perhaps TRBD1 or TRBD2 (5 bases each). Germline V lookup: CDR1 SNHLY, CDR2 FYNNEI. Trimming stripped 4 bases from V and 8 bases from J, with 17 bases between. This CDR3 is built from 15 residues. The CDR3 is CASSVSSEGTGELFF. As DNA, the CDR3 is TGTGCCAGCAGTGTTAGTAGCGAGGGGACGGGGGAGCTGTTTTTT.